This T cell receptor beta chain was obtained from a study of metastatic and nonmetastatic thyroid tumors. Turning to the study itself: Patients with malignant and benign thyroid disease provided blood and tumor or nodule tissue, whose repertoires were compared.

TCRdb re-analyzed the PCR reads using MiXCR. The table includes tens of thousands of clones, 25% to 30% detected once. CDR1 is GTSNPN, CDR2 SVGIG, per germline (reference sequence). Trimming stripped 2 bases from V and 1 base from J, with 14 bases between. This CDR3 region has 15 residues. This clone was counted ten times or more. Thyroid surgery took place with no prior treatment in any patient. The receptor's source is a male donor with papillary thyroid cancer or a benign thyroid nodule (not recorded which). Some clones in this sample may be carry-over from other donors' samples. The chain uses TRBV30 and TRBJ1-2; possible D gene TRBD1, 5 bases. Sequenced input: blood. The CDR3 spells CAWSRRTPLNYGYTF. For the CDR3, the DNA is TGTGCCTGGAGTAGGAGGACACCGCTTAACTATGGCTACACCTTC.